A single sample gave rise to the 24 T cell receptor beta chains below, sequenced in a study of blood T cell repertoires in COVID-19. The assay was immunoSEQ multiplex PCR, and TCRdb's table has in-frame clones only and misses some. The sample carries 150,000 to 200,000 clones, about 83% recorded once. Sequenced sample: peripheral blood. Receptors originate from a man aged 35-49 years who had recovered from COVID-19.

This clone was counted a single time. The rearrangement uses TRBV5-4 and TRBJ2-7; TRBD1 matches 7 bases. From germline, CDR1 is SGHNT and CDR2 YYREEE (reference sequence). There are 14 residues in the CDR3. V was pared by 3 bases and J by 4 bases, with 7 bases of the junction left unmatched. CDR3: CASSSPTGPYEQYF. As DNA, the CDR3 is TGTGCCAGCAGCTCGCCGACAGGGCCGTACGAGCAGTACTTC.

CDR3 in amino acids: CASSLEPAGAYTGELFF. CDR3 coding DNA: TGTGCCAGCAGCTTAGAGCCTGCAGGGGCTTACACCGGGGAGCTGTTTTTT. The V gene is TRBV11-2, the J gene TRBJ2-2, with D possibly TRBD1 on 6 matching bases. The length of the CDR3 is 17 residues. Deletions cut 0 bases from V and 3 bases from J, with 14 bases between. Germline CDR1 and CDR2: SGHAT and FQNNGV. The full variable domain, its missing parts supplied by reference TRBV11-2 and TRBJ2-2, is EAGVAQSPRYKIIEKRQSVAFWCNPISGHATLYWYQQILGQGPKLLIQFQNNGVVDDSQLPKDRFSAERLKGVDSTLKIQPAKLEDSAVYLCASSLEPAGAYTGELFFGEGSRLTVL.

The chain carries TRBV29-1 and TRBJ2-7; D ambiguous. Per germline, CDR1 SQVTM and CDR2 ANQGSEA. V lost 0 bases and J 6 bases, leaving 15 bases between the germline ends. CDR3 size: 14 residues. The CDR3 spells CSVEDPGRHFEQYF. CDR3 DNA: TGCAGCGTTGAAGATCCAGGCAGACATTTCGAGCAGTACTTC.

The CDR3 coding sequence is TGCGCCAGCAGCCAGCTGACAGGGGCAGGGGAGACCCAGTACTTC. Translated, it gives CASSQLTGAGETQYF. The V call is TRBV4-3, the J call TRBJ2-5; TRBD1 matches 8 bases. The germline gives CDR1 LGHNA, CDR2 YSLEER. The V and J ends lost 3 bases and 5 bases, in that order; junction bases with no gene match: 8. This CDR3 is 15 amino acids long.

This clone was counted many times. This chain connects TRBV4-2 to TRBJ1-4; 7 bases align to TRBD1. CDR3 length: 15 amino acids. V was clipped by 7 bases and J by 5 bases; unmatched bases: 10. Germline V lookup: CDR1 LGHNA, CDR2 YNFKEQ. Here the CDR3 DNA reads TGTGCCAGCAACCCCATTGACAGGGAGAATGAAAAACTGTTTTTT. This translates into CASNPIDRENEKLFF.

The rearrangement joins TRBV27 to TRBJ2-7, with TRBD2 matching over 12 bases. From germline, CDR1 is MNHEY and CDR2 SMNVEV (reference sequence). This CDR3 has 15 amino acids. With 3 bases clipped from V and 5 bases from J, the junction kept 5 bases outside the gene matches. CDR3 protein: CASSFGLAGLDEQYF. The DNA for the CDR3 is TGTGCCAGCAGTTTCGGACTAGCGGGATTGGACGAGCAGTACTTC.

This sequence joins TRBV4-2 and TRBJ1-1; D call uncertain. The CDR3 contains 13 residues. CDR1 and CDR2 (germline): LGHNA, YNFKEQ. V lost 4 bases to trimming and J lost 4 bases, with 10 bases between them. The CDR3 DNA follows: TGTGCCAGCAGCCCTCGACTATCCACTGAAGCTTTCTTT. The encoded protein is CASSPRLSTEAFF.

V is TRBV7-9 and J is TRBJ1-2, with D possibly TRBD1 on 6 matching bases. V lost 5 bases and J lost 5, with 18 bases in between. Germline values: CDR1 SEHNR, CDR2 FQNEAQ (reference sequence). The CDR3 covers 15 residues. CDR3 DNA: TGTGCCAGCAGCCCACACCCGGGACAACTTTATGGCTACACCTTC. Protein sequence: CASSPHPGQLYGYTF.

The CDR3 loop is CASWSGYNEQFF. In DNA, the CDR3 is TGTGCCAGCTGGAGCGGTTACAATGAGCAGTTCTTC. The J gene is TRBJ2-1, the V gene TRBV27, with D possibly TRBD2 on 5 matching bases. Looked up from germline, CDR1 is MNHEY and CDR2 is SMNVEV (reference sequence). V was shortened by 8 bases and J by 4 bases, with 9 bases between the two germline ends. CDR3 length: 12 residues.

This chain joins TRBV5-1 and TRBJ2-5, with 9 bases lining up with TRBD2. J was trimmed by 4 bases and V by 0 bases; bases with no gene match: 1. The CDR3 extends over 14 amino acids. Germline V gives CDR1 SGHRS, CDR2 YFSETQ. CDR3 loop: CASSLALAGETQYF. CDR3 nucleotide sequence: TGCGCCAGCAGCTTGGCACTAGCGGGAGAGACCCAGTACTTC.

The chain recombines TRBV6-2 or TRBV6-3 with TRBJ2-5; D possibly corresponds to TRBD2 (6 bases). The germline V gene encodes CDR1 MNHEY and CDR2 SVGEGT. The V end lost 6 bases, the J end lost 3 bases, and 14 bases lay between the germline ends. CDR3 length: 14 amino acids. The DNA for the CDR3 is TGTGCCAGCAGCAGCCTCGGAGGGGAAGAGACCCAGTACTTC. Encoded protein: CASSSLGGEETQYF.

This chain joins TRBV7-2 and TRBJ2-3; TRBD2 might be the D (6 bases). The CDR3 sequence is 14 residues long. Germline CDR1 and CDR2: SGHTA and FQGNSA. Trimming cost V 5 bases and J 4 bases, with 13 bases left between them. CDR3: CASSPGSSADTQYF. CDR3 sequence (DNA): TGTGCCAGCAGCCCTGGTTCTAGCGCAGATACGCAGTATTTT.

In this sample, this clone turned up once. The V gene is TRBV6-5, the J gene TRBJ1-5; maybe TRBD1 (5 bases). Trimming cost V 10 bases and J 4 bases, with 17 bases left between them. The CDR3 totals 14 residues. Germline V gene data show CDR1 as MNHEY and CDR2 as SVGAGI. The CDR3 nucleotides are TGTGCCACCGCCAAGGGGATCGGTAATCAGCCCCAGCATTTT. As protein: CATAKGIGNQPQHF.

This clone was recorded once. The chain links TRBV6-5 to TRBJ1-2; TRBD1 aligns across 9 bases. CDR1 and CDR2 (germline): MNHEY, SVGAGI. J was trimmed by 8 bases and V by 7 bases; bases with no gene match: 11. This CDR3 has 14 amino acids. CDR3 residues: CASTKTGGGGGYTF. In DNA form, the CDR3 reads TGTGCCAGCACGAAGACAGGGGGAGGAGGCGGCTACACCTTC.

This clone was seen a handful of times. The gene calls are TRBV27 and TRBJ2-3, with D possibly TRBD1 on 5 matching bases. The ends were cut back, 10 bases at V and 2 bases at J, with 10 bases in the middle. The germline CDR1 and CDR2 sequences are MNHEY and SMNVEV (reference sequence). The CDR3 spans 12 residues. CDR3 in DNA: TGTGCCAAAGGACAATCCACAGATACGCAGTATTTT. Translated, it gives CAKGQSTDTQYF.

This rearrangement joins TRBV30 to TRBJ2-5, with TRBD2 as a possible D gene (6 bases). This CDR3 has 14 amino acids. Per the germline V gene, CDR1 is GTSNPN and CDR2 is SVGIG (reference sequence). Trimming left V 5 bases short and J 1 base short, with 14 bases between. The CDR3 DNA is TGTGCCTGGGGTAGGTGGGAGGCCCAAGAGACCCAGTACTTC. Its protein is CAWGRWEAQETQYF.

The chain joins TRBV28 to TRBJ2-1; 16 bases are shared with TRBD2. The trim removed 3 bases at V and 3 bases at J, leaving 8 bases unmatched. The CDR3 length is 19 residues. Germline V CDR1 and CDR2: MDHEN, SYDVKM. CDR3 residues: CASSFPGLAGGRVYNEQFF. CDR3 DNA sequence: TGTGCCAGCAGTTTTCCGGGACTAGCGGGAGGGAGGGTCTACAATGAGCAGTTCTTC.

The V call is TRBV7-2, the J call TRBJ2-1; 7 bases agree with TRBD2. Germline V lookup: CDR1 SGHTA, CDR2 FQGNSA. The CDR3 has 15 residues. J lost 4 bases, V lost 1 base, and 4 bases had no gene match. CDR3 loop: CASSLGLAAYNEQFF. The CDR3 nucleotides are TGTGCCAGCAGCTTAGGGCTAGCGGCGTACAATGAGCAGTTCTTC.

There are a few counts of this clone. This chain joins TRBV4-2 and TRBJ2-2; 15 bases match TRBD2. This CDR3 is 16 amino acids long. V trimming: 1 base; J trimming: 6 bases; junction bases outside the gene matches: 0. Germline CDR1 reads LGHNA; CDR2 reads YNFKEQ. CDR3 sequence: CASSQGTSGGAGELFF. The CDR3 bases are TGTGCCAGCAGCCAAGGGACTAGCGGGGGGGCCGGGGAGCTGTTTTTT.

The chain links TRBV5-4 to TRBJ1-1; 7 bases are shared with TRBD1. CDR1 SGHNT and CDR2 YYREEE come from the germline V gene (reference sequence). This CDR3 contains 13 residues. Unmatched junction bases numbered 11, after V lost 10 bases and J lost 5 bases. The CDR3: CAGQRGRETEAFF. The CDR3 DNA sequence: TGTGCCGGCCAAAGGGGGCGCGAAACTGAAGCTTTCTTT.

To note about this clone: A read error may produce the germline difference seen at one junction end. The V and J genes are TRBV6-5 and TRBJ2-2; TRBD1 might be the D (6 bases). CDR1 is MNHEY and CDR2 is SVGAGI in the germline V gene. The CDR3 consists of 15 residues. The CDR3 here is CAGSYSTGNTGELFF. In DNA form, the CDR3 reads TGTGCCGGCAGTTACTCGACAGGAAACACCGGGGAGCTGTTTTTT.

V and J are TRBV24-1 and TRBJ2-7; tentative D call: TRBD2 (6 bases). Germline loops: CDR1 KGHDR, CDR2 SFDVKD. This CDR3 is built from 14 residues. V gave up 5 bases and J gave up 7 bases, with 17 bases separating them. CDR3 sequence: CATSAGGKPGEQYF. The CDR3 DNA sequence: TGTGCCACCAGTGCTGGGGGGAAACCCGGGGAGCAGTACTTC.

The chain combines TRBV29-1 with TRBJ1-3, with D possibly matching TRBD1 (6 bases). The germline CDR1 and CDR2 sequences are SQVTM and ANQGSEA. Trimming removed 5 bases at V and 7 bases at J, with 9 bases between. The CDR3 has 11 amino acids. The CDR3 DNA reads TGCAGCGTTTACGGACAGAACACCATATATTTT. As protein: CSVYGQNTIYF.

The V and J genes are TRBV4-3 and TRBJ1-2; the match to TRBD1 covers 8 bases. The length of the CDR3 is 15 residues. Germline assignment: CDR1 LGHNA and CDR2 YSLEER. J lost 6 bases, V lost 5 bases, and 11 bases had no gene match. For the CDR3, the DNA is TGCGCCAGCAGCAATTGGACAGGGCCGTTTGATGGCTACACCTTC. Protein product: CASSNWTGPFDGYTF.